This T cell receptor (beta chain) was documented in a study of cytomegalovirus exposure and HLA in healthy donors. The primer mix had 60 Vbeta and 13 Jbeta primers. The table came from immunoSEQ multiplex PCR; TCRdb's copy has only in-frame clones and leaves some out. The sample contains 100,000 or so clones, roughly 79% of which appear only once. With regard to this clone: Its target is not known.

This CDR3 contains 13 residues. The trim removed 5 bases at V and 5 bases at J, leaving 2 bases unmatched. Germline V CDR1 and CDR2: SGHVS, FNYEAQ. Study findings and constraints: Associated with cytomegalovirus, according to the listing, were around 160 TCR beta chains.

This chain links TRBV7-6 with TRBJ2-7; TRBD2 agrees at 11 bases. The sample consisted of PBMCs. This clonotype originated in a male donor in good health and CMV-seronegative. As DNA, the CDR3 is TGTGCCAGCAGCCCGACTAGCGGGAACGAGCAGTACTTC. Residues: CASSPTSGNEQYF.